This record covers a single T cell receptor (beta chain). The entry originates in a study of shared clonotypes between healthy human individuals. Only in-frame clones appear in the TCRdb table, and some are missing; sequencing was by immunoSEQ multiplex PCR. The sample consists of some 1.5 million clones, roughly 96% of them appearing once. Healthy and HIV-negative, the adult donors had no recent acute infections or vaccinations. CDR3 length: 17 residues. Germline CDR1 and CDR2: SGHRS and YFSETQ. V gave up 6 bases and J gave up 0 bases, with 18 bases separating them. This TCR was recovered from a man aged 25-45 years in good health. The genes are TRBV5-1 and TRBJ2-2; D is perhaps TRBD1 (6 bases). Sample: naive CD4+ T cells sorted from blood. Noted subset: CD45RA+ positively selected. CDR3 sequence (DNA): TGCGCCAGCACTTCACTGCAGGGACACACGAACACCGGGGAGCTGTTTTTT. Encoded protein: CASTSLQGHTNTGELFF.